This T cell receptor (beta chain) is drawn from a study of T cells in localized non-small cell lung cancer. This CDR3 is built from 13 residues. Between the trimmed V and J ends, which lost 6 bases and 4 bases, there was a span of 11 bases. Germline CDR1 and CDR2: MNHGY and SAAAGT. Profiled with immunoSEQ multiplex PCR; TCRdb holds only in-frame clones, not every one. The table includes a few thousand clones, around 27% detected once. This clone is categorized as medium-sized. No antigen is known for it. Points from the study as a whole: Uninvolved adjacent lung had more T cell clonality than any other tissue, topping tumor.

The source of this sequence is an older female donor with stage I lung adenocarcinoma. The genes are TRBV6-8 and TRBJ2-3; D is undetermined. The sample consisted of lung tumor tissue, taken before any cancer treatment. CDR3 coding DNA: TGTGCCAGCAGCTCGTTCGGTGCAGATACGCAGTATTTT. It is translated as CASSSFGADTQYF.